The 8 T cell receptor beta chains below were found in one sample sequenced in a study of T-cell reconstitution after alpha-beta-depleted transplantation in children. A TCRbeta library incorporating unique molecular identifiers was prepared. TCRdb re-derived calls from the PCR reads in MiXCR, one entry per CDR3 protein. The sample contains 330,000 or so distinct CDR3 sequences, almost 8% of which appear only once. These receptors' antigens are unknown. General observations from the study: At the one-year point after transplant, T-cell counts and TCRbeta diversity were found to come mostly from T cells that had been newly produced.

Here the sequenced sample was peripheral blood, taken 360 days after TCRalphabeta/CD19-depleted stem cell transplant. The receptor set was obtained from a female patient aged 2-10 years who had a stem cell transplant for Fanconi anemia, so the T cells may come from the graft donor.

There are many counts of this clonotype. The chain has TRBV29-1 and TRBJ1-2, with D possibly matching TRBD1 (6 bases). Germline V CDR1 and CDR2: SQVTM, ANQGSEA. Trimming shortened V by 5 bases and J by 9 bases, and 13 bases separated the two germline ends. The CDR3 has 11 residues. The CDR3 bases are TGCAGCGTTCGAAAGGGACAAAGCTACACCTTC. Its translation: CSVRKGQSYTF. The variable domain in full, with the rest retrieved from reference TRBV29-1 and TRBJ1-2, is SAVISQKPSRDICQRGTSLTIQCQVDSQVTMMFWYRQQPGQSLTLIATANQGSEATYESGFVIDKFPISRPNLTFSTLTVSNMSPEDSSIYLCSVRKGQSYTFGSGTRLTVV.

This clonotype has a count of ten or more. J is TRBJ2-1 and V is TRBV5-6; 8 bases agree with TRBD1. The V segment lost 2 bases and the J segment 9 bases; nucleotides outside the gene matches: 10. Germline V CDR1 and CDR2: SGHDT, YYEEEE. There are 15 residues in the CDR3. CDR3 DNA sequence: TGTGCCAGCAGCTTACCCGGACAGGGCAGGGGTGAGCAGTTCTTC. This gives the protein CASSLPGQGRGEQFF.

The V call is TRBV19, the J call TRBJ2-7; TRBD2 might be the D (6 bases). V shed 8 bases and J shed 2 bases, with 13 bases lying between them. The CDR3 runs 13 residues. CDR1 and CDR2 (germline): LNHDA, SQIVND (reference sequence). For the CDR3, the DNA is TGTGCCAGTGCGCGGGGTTTGCCCTACGAGCAGTACTTC. It translates to CASARGLPYEQYF.

This sequence joins TRBV10-3 and TRBJ2-2; 15 bases are shared with TRBD2. The germline V gene encodes CDR1 ENHRY and CDR2 SYGVKD. This CDR3 comprises 14 residues. The junction had 3 bases not matched to a gene; V was cut back by 11 bases and J by 5 bases. CDR3 coding DNA: TGTGCCGCCGGACTAGCGGGGGGGACCGGGGAGCTGTTTTTT. Translation gives CAAGLAGGTGELFF.

The V call is TRBV5-1, the J call TRBJ2-5; TRBD2 matches at 10 bases. The CDR3 has 16 amino acids. The V and J ends lost 4 bases and 5 bases, in that order; junction bases with no gene match: 11. Germline values: CDR1 SGHRS, CDR2 YFSETQ. The CDR3 nucleotides are TGCGCCAGCAGCGGGGGACTAGCGCCAGCGGGGGAGACCCAGTACTTC. Its protein is CASSGGLAPAGETQYF.

This clonotype was counted only a few times. The chain uses TRBV6-5 and TRBJ2-2; D call uncertain. The CDR3 has 16 residues. V was trimmed by 0 bases and J by 2 bases, leaving 10 bases between them. Germline assignment: CDR1 MNHEY and CDR2 SVGAGI. CDR3 protein: CASSYSFLLNTGELFF. In nucleotides, the CDR3 is TGTGCCAGCAGTTACTCTTTCCTATTAAACACCGGGGAGCTGTTTTTT.

This clonotype was counted between two and nine times. The chain uses TRBV20-1 and TRBJ1-1, with no clear D. The germline CDR1 and CDR2 sequences are DFQATT and SNEGSKA (reference sequence). The CDR3 runs 10 residues. V was cut by 1 base and J by 11 bases, with 8 bases left in between. CDR3 region: CSARVGYAFF. The CDR3 DNA follows: TGCAGTGCTAGAGTGGGGTACGCTTTCTTT.

The chain joins TRBV11-3 to TRBJ1-2; D might be TRBD1 (5 bases). Germline CDR1 reads SGHNT; CDR2 reads YENEEA. The CDR3 length is 17 residues. V was trimmed by 5 bases and J by 0 bases, leaving 19 bases between them. The CDR3 loop is CASSPTATGEANYGYTF. DNA of the CDR3: TGTGCCAGCAGCCCGACCGCGACGGGGGAAGCTAACTATGGCTACACCTTC.